This T cell receptor (beta chain) was captured in a study of blood T cell repertoires in COVID-19. Profiled with immunoSEQ multiplex PCR; TCRdb holds only in-frame clones, not every one. The sample comprises 120,000 or so clones, more than 65% of which are singletons, and roughly 2% rests with the top ten. The sequence was obtained from a woman between 65 and 79 years old with acute or convalescent COVID-19. Sequenced sample: peripheral blood.

The CDR3 DNA reads TGTGCCAGCAGTTTCCGTAGGTCGGGGAAAGAGTTCTTC. Its protein product is CASSFRRSGKEFF. This rearrangement joins TRBV27 to TRBJ2-1; D is possibly TRBD2 (5 bases). Germline-derived CDR1 and CDR2 are MNHEY and SMNVEV (reference sequence). The CDR3 runs to 13 residues. Trimming took off 3 bases at V and 14 bases at J, with 17 bases between the two ends.